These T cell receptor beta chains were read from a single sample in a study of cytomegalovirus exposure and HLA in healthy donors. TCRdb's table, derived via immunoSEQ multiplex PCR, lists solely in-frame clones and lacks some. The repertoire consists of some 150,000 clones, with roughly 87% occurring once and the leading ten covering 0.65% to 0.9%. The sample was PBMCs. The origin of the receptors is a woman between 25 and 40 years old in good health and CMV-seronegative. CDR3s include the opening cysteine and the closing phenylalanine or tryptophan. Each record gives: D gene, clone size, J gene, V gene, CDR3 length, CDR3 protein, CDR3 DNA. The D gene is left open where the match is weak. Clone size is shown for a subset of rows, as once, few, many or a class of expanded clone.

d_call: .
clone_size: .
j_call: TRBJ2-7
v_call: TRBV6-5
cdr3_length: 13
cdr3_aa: CASSQGREREQYF
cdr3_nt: TGTGCCAGCAGTCAAGGACGGGAGCGCGAGCAGTACTTC

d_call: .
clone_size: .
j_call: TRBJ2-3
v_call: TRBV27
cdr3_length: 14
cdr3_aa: CASGGQRGADTQYF
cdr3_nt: TGTGCCAGCGGTGGTCAAAGGGGCGCAGATACGCAGTATTTT

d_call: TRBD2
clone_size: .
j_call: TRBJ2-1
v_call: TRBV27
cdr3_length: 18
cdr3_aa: CASSWGTSGRRRPNEQFF
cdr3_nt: TGTGCCAGCAGTTGGGGGACTAGCGGGAGGCGGCGGCCCAATGAGCAGTTCTTC

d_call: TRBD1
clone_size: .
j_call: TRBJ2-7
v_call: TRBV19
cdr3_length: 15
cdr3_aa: CASSIGGQGSGEQYF
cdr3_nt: TGTGCCAGTAGTATAGGAGGACAGGGTTCAGGGGAGCAGTACTTC

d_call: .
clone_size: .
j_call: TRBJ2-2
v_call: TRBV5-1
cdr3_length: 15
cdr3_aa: CASHPGTYGTGELFF
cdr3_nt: TGCGCCAGTCATCCCGGGACTTATGGGACCGGGGAGCTGTTTTTT

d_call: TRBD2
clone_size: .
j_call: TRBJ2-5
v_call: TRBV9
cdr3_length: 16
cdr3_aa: CASSVRAGGPGETQYF
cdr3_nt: TGTGCCAGCAGCGTGAGGGCGGGGGGGCCCGGAGAGACCCAGTACTTC

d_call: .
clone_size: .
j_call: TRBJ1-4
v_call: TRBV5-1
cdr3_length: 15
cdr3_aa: CASSPSTKAGEKLFF
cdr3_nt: TGCGCCAGCAGCCCTTCGACTAAGGCCGGTGAAAAACTGTTTTTT

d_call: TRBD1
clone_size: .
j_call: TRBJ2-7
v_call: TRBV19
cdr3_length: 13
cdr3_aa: CASSVGQGNEQYF
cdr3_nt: TGTGCCAGTAGCGTGGGACAGGGAAACGAGCAGTACTTC

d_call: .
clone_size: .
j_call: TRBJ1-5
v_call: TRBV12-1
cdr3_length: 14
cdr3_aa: CASSITGFNQPQHF
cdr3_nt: TGTGCCAGCAGTATTACAGGCTTCAATCAGCCCCAGCATTTT

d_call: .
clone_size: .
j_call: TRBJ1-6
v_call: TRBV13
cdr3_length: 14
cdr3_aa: CASSLGGSGSPLHF
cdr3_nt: TGTGCCAGCAGCTTAGGAGGGAGCGGCTCACCCCTCCACTTT

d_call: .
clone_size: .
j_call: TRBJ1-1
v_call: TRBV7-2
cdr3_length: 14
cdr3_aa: CASRSWAGGTEAFF
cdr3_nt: TGTGCCAGCAGATCTTGGGCCGGGGGCACTGAAGCTTTCTTT

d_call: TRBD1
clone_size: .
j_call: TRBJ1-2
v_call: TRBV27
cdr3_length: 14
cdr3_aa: CASSPRQGWYGYTF
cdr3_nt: TGTGCCAGCAGTCCTCGACAGGGGTGGTATGGCTACACCTTC

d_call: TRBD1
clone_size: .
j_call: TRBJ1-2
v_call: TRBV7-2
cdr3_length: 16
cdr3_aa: CASSLHRQGANYGYTF
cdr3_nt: TGTGCCAGCAGCTTACATAGACAGGGGGCTAACTATGGCTACACCTTC

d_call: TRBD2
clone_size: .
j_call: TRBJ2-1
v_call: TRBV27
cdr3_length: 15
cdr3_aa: CASSYIAGDITEQFF
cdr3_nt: TGTGCCAGCAGTTATATAGCGGGAGATATCACTGAGCAGTTCTTC

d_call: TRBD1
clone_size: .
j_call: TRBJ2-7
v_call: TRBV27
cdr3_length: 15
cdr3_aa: CASSLPGQGSYEQYF
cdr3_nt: TGTGCCAGCAGTTTACCGGGACAGGGCTCCTACGAGCAGTACTTC

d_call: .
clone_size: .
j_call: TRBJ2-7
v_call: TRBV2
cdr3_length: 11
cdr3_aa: CASKEGYEQYF
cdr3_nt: TGTGCCAGCAAAGAGGGTTACGAGCAGTACTTC

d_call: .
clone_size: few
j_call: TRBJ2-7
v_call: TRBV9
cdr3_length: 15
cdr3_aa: CASSVGVSLNYEQYF
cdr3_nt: TGTGCCAGCAGCGTAGGGGTTAGCCTGAACTACGAGCAGTACTTC

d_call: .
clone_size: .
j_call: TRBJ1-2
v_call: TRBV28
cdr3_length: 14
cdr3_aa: CASSPPRGGGGYTF
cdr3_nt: TGTGCCAGCAGTCCCCCCCGAGGGGGGGGTGGCTACACCTTC

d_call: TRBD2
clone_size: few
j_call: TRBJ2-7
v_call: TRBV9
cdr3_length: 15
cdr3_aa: CASSVGASGTYEQYF
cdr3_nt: TGTGCCAGCAGCGTAGGGGCTAGCGGGACCTACGAGCAGTACTTC

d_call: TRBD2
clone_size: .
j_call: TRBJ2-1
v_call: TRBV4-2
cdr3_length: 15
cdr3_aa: CASSPSGSLYNEQFF
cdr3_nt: TGTGCCAGCAGCCCCAGCGGGAGTCTCTACAATGAGCAGTTCTTC

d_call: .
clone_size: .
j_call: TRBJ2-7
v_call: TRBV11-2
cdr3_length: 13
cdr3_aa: CASSLESGYEQYF
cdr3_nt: TGTGCCAGCAGCTTAGAGTCGGGGTACGAGCAGTACTTC

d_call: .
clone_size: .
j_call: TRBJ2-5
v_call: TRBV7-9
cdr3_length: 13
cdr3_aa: CASSLDRQETQYF
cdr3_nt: TGTGCCAGCAGCTTAGATAGACAAGAGACCCAGTACTTC

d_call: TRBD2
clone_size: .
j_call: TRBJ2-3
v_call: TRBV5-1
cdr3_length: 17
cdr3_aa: CASSLGSSGPGTDTQYF
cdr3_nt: TGCGCCAGCAGCTTGGGGTCTAGCGGGCCCGGCACAGATACGCAGTATTTT

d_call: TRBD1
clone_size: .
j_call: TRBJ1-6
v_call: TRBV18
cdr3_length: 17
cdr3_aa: CASSQTGGRSYNSPLHF
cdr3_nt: TGTGCCAGCTCACAGACAGGGGGAAGGTCCTATAATTCACCCCTCCACTTT

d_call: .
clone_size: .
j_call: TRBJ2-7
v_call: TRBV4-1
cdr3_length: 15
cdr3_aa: CASSRLGGGSYEQYF
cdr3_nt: TGCGCCAGCAGCCGTCTAGGGGGGGGCTCCTACGAGCAGTACTTC

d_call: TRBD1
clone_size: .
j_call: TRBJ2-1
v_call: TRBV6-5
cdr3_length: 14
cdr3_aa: CASSWTGVWNEQFF
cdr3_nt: TGTGCCAGCAGCTGGACAGGGGTGTGGAATGAGCAGTTCTTC

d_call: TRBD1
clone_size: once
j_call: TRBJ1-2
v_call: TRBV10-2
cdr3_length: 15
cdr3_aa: CASSPGQGFGYGYTF
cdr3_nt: TGCGCCAGCAGTCCGGGACAGGGGTTCGGCTATGGCTACACCTTC

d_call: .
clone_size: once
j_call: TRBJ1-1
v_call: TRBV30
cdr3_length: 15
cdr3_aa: CAWTSLGGARPEAFF
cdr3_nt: TGTGCCTGGACCTCATTGGGAGGGGCCAGGCCTGAAGCTTTCTTT

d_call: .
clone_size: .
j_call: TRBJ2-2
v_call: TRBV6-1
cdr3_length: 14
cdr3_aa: CASNLDSNTGELFF
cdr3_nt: TGTGCCAGCAACTTGGACAGTAACACCGGGGAGCTGTTTTTT

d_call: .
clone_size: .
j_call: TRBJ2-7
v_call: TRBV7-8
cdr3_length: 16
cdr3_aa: CASSLERGGLPYEQYF
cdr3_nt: TGTGCCAGCAGCTTAGAGAGGGGGGGCCTCCCCTACGAGCAGTACTTC

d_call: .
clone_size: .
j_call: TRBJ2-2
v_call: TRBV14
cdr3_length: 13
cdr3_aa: CASSQDLEGELFF
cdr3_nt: TGTGCCAGCAGCCAAGATTTAGAAGGGGAGCTGTTTTTT

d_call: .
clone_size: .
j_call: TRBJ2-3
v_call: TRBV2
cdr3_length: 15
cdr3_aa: CATYKLWAKTDTQYF
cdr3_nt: TGTGCCACCTACAAACTTTGGGCAAAGACAGATACGCAGTATTTT

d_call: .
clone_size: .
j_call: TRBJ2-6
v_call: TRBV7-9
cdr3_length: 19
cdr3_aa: CASSGPTTGDRSGANVLTF
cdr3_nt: TGTGCCAGCAGCGGACCGACGACAGGCGACCGCTCTGGGGCCAACGTCCTGACTTTC

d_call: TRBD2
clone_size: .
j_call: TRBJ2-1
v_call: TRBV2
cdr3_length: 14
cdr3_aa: CASSQGLVYNEQFF
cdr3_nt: TGTGCCAGCAGCCAGGGACTAGTCTACAATGAGCAGTTCTTC

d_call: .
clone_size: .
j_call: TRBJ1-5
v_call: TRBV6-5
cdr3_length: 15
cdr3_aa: CASSRTGFGNQPQHF
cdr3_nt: TGTGCCAGCAGTAGAACAGGGTTTGGCAATCAGCCCCAGCATTTT

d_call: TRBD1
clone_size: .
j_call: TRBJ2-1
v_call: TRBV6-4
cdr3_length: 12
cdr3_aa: CASRNRGHEQFF
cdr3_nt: TGTGCCAGCAGAAACAGGGGCCATGAGCAGTTCTTC

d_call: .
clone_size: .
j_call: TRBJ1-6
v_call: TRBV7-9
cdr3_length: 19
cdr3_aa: CASSLAGVGGKPSNSPLHF
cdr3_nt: TGTGCCAGCAGCTTAGCGGGGGTGGGGGGAAAACCGTCCAATTCACCCCTCCACTTT

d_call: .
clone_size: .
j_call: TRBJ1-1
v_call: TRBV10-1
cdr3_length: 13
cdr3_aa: CASSPRGGTEAFF
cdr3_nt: TGCGCCAGCAGTCCTCGTGGGGGGACTGAAGCTTTCTTT

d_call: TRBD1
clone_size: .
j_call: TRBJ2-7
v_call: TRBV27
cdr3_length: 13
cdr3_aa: CAGRTGQSYEQYF
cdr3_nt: TGTGCCGGAAGGACAGGACAATCCTACGAGCAGTACTTC

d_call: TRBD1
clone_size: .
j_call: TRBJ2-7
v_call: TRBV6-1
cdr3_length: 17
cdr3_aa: CASSETPDRGYPYEQYF
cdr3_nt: TGTGCCAGCAGCGAAACACCTGACAGGGGGTATCCCTACGAGCAGTACTTC

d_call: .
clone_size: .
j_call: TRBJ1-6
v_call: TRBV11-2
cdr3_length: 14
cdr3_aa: CASSLRQANDPLHF
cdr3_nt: TGTGCCAGCAGCTTAAGGCAGGCCAACGATCCCCTCCACTTT

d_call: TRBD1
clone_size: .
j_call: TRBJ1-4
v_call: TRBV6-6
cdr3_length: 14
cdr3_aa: CASRRDSANEKLFF
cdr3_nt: TGTGCCAGCAGGAGGGACAGTGCTAATGAAAAACTGTTTTTT

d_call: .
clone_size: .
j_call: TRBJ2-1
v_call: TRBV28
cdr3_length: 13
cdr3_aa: CASSSRSYNEQFF
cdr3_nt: TGTGCCAGCAGTTCCCGGAGCTACAATGAGCAGTTCTTC

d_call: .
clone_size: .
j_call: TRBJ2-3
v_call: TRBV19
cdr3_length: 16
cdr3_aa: CASSIDIGRGTDTQYF
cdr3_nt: TGTGCCAGTAGTATAGATATTGGCAGGGGTACAGATACGCAGTATTTT

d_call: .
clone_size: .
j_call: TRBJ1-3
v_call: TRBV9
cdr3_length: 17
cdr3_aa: CASSVVDSSSSGNTIYF
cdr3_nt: TGTGCCAGCAGCGTAGTGGACAGCTCGAGCTCTGGAAACACCATATATTTT

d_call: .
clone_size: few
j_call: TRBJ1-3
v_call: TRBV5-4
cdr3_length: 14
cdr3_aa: CASSSFSAGNTIYF
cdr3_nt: TGTGCCAGCAGCTCCTTCAGCGCAGGAAACACCATATATTTT

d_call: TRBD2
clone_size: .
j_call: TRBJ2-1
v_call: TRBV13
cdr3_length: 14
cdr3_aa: CASSARLAGDEQFF
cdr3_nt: TGTGCCAGCAGCGCAAGACTAGCAGGAGATGAGCAGTTCTTC